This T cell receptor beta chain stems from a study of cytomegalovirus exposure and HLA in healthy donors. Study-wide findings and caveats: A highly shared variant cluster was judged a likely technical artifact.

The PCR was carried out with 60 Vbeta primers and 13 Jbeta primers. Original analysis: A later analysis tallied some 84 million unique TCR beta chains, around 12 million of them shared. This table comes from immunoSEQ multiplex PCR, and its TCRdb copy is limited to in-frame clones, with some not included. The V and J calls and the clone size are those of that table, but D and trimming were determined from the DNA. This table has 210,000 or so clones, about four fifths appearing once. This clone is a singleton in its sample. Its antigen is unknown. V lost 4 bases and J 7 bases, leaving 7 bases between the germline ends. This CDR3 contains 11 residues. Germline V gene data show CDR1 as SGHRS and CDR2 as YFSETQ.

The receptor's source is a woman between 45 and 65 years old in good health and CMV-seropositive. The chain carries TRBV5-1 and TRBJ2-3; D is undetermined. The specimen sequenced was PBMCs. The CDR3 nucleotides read TGCGCCAGCAGCCAGGCTAATACGCAGTATTTT. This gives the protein CASSQANTQYF.